The clone carrying this T cell receptor beta chain was counted a few times. Its antigen is undetermined. This sample is drawn from a study of early T cells in non-severe SARS-CoV-2 infection. cDNA molecules, individually, were tagged with unique molecular identifiers. Via MiXCR, TCRdb re-called the 5' RACE reads, giving one row per CDR3 protein. The sample shows more than 55,000 distinct CDR3 sequences, around 8.9% of them seen only once. The germline V gene has CDR1 SGHTA and CDR2 FQGTGA. The CDR3 runs 16 residues. The V and J ends lost 5 bases and 0 bases respectively, with 16 bases between them. Study-level findings and limits: Matching results from VDJdb favored anti-spike CD8 responses, leaving private and CD4 specificities undetected.

The receptor was isolated from an adult who was a healthcare worker with PCR-confirmed SARS-CoV-2 infection or an uninfected control (not recorded which). Input material: whole blood. This chain links TRBV7-3 with TRBJ1-1, with D uncertain. CDR3 nucleotides: TGTGCCAGCAGCAAAAATCAACGGGGAATGAACACTGAAGCTTTCTTT. Translation: CASSKNQRGMNTEAFF.